The 16 T cell receptor beta chains presented below share a single source sample, sequenced in a study of early T cells in non-severe SARS-CoV-2 infection. Via MiXCR, TCRdb re-called the 5' RACE reads, giving one row per CDR3 protein. Of around 70,000 distinct CDR3 sequences in the sample, about 9% were seen once. Specimen: whole blood, collected at baseline. These receptors originate from an adult who was a healthcare worker with PCR-confirmed SARS-CoV-2 infection or an uninfected control (not recorded which).

The chain links TRBV5-1 to TRBJ1-1, with D hard to call. The CDR3 totals 15 residues. Germline CDR1 and CDR2: SGHRS and YFSETQ. The germline V and J ends were trimmed by 3 bases and 1 base, with 13 bases remaining between them. Here the CDR3 reads CASSSRGRTNTEAFF. The CDR3 DNA sequence: TGCGCCAGCAGCTCTCGAGGGCGGACGAACACTGAAGCTTTCTTT.

This clonotype was recorded a few times. The J gene is TRBJ2-5, the V gene TRBV6-5; perhaps TRBD2 as D (6 bases). Trimming removed 7 bases from V and 2 bases from J, with 20 bases in between. This CDR3 region has 16 residues. Per germline, CDR1 MNHEY and CDR2 SVGAGI. CDR3 residues: CASTAGWGSGQETQYF. The CDR3 region has the DNA TGTGCCAGCACCGCCGGGTGGGGTAGCGGACAAGAGACCCAGTACTTC.

This clonotype was found many times. The genes are TRBV2 and TRBJ2-2; 9 positions match TRBD1. Germline V gives CDR1 SNHLY, CDR2 FYNNEI. V trimming: 3 bases; J trimming: 3 bases; junction bases outside the gene matches: 5. The CDR3 has 16 amino acids. CDR3 protein: CASSDLGQGHTGELFF. Here the CDR3 DNA reads TGTGCCAGCAGTGATCTGGGACAGGGCCACACCGGGGAGCTGTTTTTT.

Many counts were recorded for this clonotype. This chain uses TRBV7-9 with TRBJ2-2, with D possibly TRBD1 on 5 matching bases. CDR1 SEHNR and CDR2 FQNEAQ come from the germline V gene (reference sequence). The CDR3 runs to 16 residues. The germline V and J ends were trimmed by 7 bases and 2 bases, with 17 bases remaining between them. The CDR3 region has the DNA TGTGCCAGCACCACCGACGACAGAATAAACACCGGGGAGCTGTTTTTT. It specifies CASTTDDRINTGELFF.

The CDR3 region is CASSGDMGTEAFF. CDR3 in DNA: TGTGCCAGCAGTGGGGATATGGGCACTGAAGCTTTCTTT. V and J are TRBV2 and TRBJ1-1; D is unclear. CDR3 size: 13 residues. V lost 4 bases and J lost 4, with 10 bases in between. From germline, CDR1 is SNHLY and CDR2 FYNNEI.

This clonotype was observed many times. V gene TRBV7-3 combines with J gene TRBJ2-1; D might be TRBD1 or TRBD2, each matching 7 bases. Germline V gives CDR1 SGHTA, CDR2 FQGTGA. Trimming removed 5 bases at V and 8 bases at J, with 19 bases between. The CDR3 is 15 residues long. CDR3 amino acids: CASSAQGGRLDEQFF. CDR3 nucleotide sequence: TGTGCCAGCAGCGCTCAGGGGGGGCGGCTGGATGAGCAGTTCTTC.

This clonotype was observed a few times. V gene TRBV3-1 combines with J gene TRBJ2-7; 9 bases match TRBD2. Trimming removed 0 bases from V and 7 bases from J; junction bases left unmatched: 4. CDR1 LGHDT and CDR2 YNNKEL come from the germline V gene (reference sequence). The CDR3 covers 14 residues. CDR3 DNA sequence: TGTGCCAGCAGCCAAGAGAGCGGGAGGATTGAGCAGTACTTC. It specifies CASSQESGRIEQYF.

Many counts were recorded for this clonotype. This chain connects TRBV15 to TRBJ2-1; possible D gene TRBD2, 6 bases. CDR3 length equals 12 residues. Trimming removed 3 bases at V and 13 bases at J, with 13 bases between. The germline CDR1 and CDR2 sequences are LNHNV and YYDKDF (reference sequence). As DNA, the CDR3 is TGTGCCACCAGCAGGAGAGGAGGGGACCAGTTCTTC. It codes for CATSRRGGDQFF.

This clonotype was observed a handful of times. The rearrangement joins TRBV28 to TRBJ2-5; a possible D gene is TRBD1 (5 bases). The CDR3 is made up of 14 amino acids. Trimming left V 0 bases short and J 2 bases short, with 7 bases between. Germline-derived CDR1 and CDR2 are MDHEN and SYDVKM. The CDR3 DNA is TGTGCCAGCAGTTTATGGACAGATCAAGAGACCCAGTACTTC. The encoded protein is CASSLWTDQETQYF.

The table lists this clonotype with many counts. The chain uses TRBV28 and TRBJ1-6, with a weak D call TRBD1 (5 bases). Looked up from germline, CDR1 is MDHEN and CDR2 is SYDVKM. Trimming pared 6 bases from V and 6 bases from J, leaving 15 bases between. This CDR3 contains 15 residues. The chain's CDR3 is CASSKTTGLNSPLHF. CDR3 bases: TGTGCCAGCAGCAAAACCACAGGACTTAATTCACCCCTCCACTTT.

This chain links TRBV20-1 with TRBJ2-1; D is undetermined. CDR3 length: 16 amino acids. Germline loops: CDR1 DFQATT, CDR2 SNEGSKA (reference sequence). Trimming shortened V by 1 base and J by 1 base, and 14 bases separated the two germline ends. In DNA, the CDR3 is TGCAGTGCTAGAGCCCGGAGAGCCGGGTCCTACAATGAGCAGTTCTTC. Amino acid sequence: CSARARRAGSYNEQFF.

This clonotype was seen many times. J is TRBJ1-3 and V is TRBV7-2, with a weak D call TRBD1 (5 bases). Trimming took 4 bases from V and 6 from J, leaving 22 bases between them. The germline CDR1 and CDR2 sequences are SGHTA and FQGNSA. The CDR3 has 17 amino acids. In DNA, the CDR3 is TGTGCCAGCAGCTCCCCATACAGGACCACGGGAGAAAACACCATATATTTT. Translation: CASSSPYRTTGENTIYF.

There are many counts of this clonotype. This chain uses TRBV6-2 or TRBV6-3 with TRBJ1-2; no firm D call. This CDR3 comprises 13 residues. V was cut by 6 bases and J by 0 bases, with 8 bases left in between. From germline, CDR1 is MNHEY and CDR2 SVGEGT. For the CDR3, the DNA is TGTGCCAGCAGGGACGGTTCTAACTATGGCTACACCTTC. Translating it yields CASRDGSNYGYTF.

The chain carries TRBV29-1 and TRBJ2-2; unclear D gene. V gave up 7 bases and J gave up 10 bases, with 19 bases separating them. The length of the CDR3 is 13 residues. Germline CDR1 and CDR2: SQVTM and ANQGSEA. CDR3 sequence reads: CSGVKGPFEELFF. CDR3 sequence (DNA): TGCAGCGGTGTTAAGGGCCCCTTTGAGGAGCTGTTTTTT.

This clonotype was observed many times. The chain joins TRBV28 to TRBJ2-7; D is uncertain. This CDR3 is 15 amino acids long. Germline CDR1 and CDR2: MDHEN and SYDVKM. V was shortened by 2 bases and J by 3 bases, with 14 bases between the two germline ends. CDR3 sequence reads: CASSLRAPGHYEQYF. Here the CDR3 DNA reads TGTGCCAGCAGTTTAAGAGCCCCAGGCCACTACGAGCAGTACTTC.

The gene calls are TRBV29-1 and TRBJ2-1; D uncertain. Germline loops: CDR1 SQVTM, CDR2 ANQGSEA. The CDR3 totals 10 residues. V lost 7 bases, J lost 7 bases, and 8 bases lay in between. CDR3 coding DNA: TGCAGCGGTTACGCAAATGAGCAGTTCTTC. Translating it yields CSGYANEQFF.